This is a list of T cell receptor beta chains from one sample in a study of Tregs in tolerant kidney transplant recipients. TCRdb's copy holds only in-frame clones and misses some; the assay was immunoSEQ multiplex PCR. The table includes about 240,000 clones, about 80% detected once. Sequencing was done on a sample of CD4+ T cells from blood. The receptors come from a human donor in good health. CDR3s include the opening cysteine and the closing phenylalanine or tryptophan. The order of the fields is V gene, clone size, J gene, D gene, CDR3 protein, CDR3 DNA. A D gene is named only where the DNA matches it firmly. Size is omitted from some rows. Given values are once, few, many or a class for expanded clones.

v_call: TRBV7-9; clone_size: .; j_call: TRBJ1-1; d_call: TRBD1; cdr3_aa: CASSLRQGNTEAFF; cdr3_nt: TGTGCCAGCAGCTTAAGACAGGGGAACACTGAAGCTTTCTTT
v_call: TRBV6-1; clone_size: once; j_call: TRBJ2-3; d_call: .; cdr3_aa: CASRPRDQQDTQYF; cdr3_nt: TGTGCCAGCCGTCCGAGGGACCAACAAGATACGCAGTATTTT
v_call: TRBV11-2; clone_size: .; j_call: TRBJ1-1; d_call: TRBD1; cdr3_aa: CASRWDRGRTEAFF; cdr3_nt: TGTGCCAGCAGGTGGGACAGGGGAAGAACTGAAGCTTTCTTT
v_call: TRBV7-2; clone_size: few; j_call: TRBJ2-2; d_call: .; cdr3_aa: CASRFSPGELFF; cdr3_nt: TGTGCCAGCAGGTTTTCCCCCGGGGAGCTGTTTTTT
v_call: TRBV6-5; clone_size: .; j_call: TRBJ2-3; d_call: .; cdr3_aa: CASSYSTGTDTQYF; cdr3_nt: TGTGCCAGCAGTTACTCTACGGGAACAGATACGCAGTATTTT
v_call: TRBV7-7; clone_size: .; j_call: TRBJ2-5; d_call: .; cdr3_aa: CASSLAGEQETQYF; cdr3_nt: TGTGCCAGCAGCTTAGCCGGGGAACAAGAGACCCAGTACTTC
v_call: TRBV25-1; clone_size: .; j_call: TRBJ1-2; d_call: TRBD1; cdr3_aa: CASIGQGKEGYTF; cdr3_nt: TGTGCCAGCATCGGACAGGGGAAGGAAGGCTACACCTTC
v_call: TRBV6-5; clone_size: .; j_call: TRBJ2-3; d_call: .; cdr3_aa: CASSSPGQDTQYF; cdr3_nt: TGTGCCAGCAGTTCTCCGGGTCAAGATACGCAGTATTTT
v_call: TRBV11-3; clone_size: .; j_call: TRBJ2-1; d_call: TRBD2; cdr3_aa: CASSLSLAGGNYEQFF; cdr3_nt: TGTGCCAGCAGCTTAAGCTTAGCGGGAGGTAATTATGAGCAGTTCTTC
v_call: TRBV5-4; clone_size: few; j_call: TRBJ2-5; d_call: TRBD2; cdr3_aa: CASSSKRGQETQYF; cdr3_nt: TGTGCCAGCAGCTCTAAGCGGGGTCAAGAGACCCAGTACTTC
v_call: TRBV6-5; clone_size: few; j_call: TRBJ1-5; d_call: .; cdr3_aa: CASSPGGNSNQPQHF; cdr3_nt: TGTGCCAGCAGTCCGGGGGGTAATAGCAATCAGCCCCAGCATTTT
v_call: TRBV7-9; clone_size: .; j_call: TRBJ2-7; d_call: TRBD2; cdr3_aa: CASSPPGTSAYEQYF; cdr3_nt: TGTGCCAGCAGCCCACCCGGGACTAGCGCCTACGAGCAGTACTTC
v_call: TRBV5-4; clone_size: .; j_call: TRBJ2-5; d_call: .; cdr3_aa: CASSLIGFQETQYF; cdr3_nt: TGTGCCAGCAGCTTGATAGGATTTCAAGAGACCCAGTACTTC
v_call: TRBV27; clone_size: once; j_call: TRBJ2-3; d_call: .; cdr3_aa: CASSTTWLGPYTDTQYF; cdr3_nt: TGTGCCAGCAGTACGACCTGGTTAGGACCCTACACAGATACGCAGTATTTT
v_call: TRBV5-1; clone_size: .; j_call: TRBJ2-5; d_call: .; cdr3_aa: CASSPWGNEGQETQYF; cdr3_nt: TGCGCCAGCAGCCCCTGGGGGAACGAGGGCCAAGAGACCCAGTACTTC
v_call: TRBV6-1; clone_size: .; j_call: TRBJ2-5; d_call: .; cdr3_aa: CASSRLLWEQETQYF; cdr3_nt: TGTGCCAGCAGCCGACTCCTCTGGGAACAAGAGACCCAGTACTTC
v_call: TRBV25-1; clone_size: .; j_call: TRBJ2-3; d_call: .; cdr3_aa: CASSGTFKDTQYF; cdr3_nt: TGTGCCAGCTCCGGGACGTTCAAAGATACGCAGTATTTT
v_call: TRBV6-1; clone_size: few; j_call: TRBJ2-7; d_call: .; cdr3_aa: CASSVQRKYEQYF; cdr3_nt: TGTGCCAGCAGTGTCCAACGGAAATACGAGCAGTACTTC
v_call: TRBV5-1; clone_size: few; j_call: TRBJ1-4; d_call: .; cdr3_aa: CASSYGDSLGEKLFF; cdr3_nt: TGCGCCAGCAGCTACGGGGACTCCCTGGGTGAAAAACTGTTTTTT
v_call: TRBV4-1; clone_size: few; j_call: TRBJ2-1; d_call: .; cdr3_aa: CASSQVDMGFVSYNEQFF; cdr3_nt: TGCGCCAGCAGCCAAGTCGATATGGGGTTTGTATCCTACAATGAGCAGTTCTTC
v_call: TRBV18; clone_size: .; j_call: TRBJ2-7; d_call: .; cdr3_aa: CASSTSPWSTGRGIEQYF; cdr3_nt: TGTGCCAGCTCCACCAGTCCCTGGTCGACAGGCCGCGGGATCGAGCAGTACTTC
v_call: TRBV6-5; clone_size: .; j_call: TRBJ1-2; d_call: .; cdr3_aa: CASSYSRTTIYGYTF; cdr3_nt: TGTGCCAGCAGTTACTCAAGGACGACGATCTATGGCTACACCTTC
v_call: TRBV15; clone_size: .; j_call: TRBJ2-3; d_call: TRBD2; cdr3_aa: CATSRPTSGTDTQYF; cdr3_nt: TGTGCCACCAGCAGACCAACTAGCGGCACAGATACGCAGTATTTT
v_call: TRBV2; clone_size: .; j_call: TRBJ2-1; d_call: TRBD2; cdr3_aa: CASSASGGPYNEQFF; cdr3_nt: TGTGCCAGCAGTGCTAGCGGGGGGCCCTACAATGAGCAGTTCTTC
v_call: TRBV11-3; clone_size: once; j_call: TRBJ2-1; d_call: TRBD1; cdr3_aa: CASSRTGYNEQFF; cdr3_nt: TGTGCCAGCAGCCGGACAGGCTACAATGAGCAGTTCTTC
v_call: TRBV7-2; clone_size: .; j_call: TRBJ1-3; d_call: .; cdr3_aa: CASSLDWAGNTIYF; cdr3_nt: TGTGCCAGCAGCTTAGACTGGGCTGGAAACACCATATATTTT
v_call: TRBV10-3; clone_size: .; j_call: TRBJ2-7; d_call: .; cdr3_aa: CAISESNPYEQYF; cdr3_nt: TGTGCCATCAGTGAAAGCAACCCCTACGAGCAGTACTTC
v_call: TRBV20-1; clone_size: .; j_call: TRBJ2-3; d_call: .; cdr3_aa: CSDPPDTQYF; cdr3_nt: TGCAGTGATCCTCCAGATACGCAGTATTTT
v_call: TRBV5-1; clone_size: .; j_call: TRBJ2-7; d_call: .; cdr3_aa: CASSLGAARSADEQYF; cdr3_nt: TGCGCCAGCAGCTTAGGGGCAGCCCGAAGTGCCGACGAGCAGTACTTC
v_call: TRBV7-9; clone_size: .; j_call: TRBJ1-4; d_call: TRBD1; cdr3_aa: CASSVNRGRDEKLFF; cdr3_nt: TGTGCCAGCAGCGTCAACAGGGGGCGAGATGAAAAACTGTTTTTT
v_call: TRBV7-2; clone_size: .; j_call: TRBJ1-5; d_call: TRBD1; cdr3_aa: CASSYGQGLNQPQHF; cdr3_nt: TGTGCCAGCAGCTACGGACAGGGCCTTAATCAGCCCCAGCATTTT
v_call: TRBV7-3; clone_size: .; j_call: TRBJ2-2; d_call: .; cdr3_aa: CASSLLDRSFKAGELFF; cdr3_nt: TGTGCCAGCAGCTTATTGGACCGAAGTTTTAAGGCCGGGGAGCTGTTTTTT
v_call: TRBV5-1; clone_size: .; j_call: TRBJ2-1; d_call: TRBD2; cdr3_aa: CASRTDSRSSGKQFF; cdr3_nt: TGCGCCAGCAGAACGGACTCCCGATCTAGCGGTAAGCAGTTCTTC
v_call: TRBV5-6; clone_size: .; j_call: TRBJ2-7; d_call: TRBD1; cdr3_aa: CASSRYGTGSSYEQYF; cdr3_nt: TGTGCCAGCAGCAGGTACGGGACAGGCTCCTCCTACGAGCAGTACTTC
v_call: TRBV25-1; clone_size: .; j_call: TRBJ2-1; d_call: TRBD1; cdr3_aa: CASSDPRTGLDNEQFF; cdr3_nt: TGTGCCAGCAGTGACCCCCGGACAGGGTTGGACAATGAGCAGTTCTTC
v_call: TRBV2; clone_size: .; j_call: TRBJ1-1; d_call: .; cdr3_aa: CASSLEATEAFF; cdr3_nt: TGTGCCAGCAGTCTTGAAGCCACTGAAGCTTTCTTT
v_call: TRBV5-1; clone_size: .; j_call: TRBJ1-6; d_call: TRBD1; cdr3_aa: CASSPGQGNSPLHF; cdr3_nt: TGCGCCAGCAGCCCGGGACAGGGAAATTCACCCCTCCACTTT
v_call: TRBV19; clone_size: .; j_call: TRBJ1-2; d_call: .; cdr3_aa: CASSRTSYGYTF; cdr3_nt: TGTGCCAGTAGTCGGACATCCTATGGCTACACCTTC
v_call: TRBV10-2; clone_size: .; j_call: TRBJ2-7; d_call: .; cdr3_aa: CASSPWDGAYEQYF; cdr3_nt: TGCGCCAGCAGTCCATGGGACGGGGCCTACGAGCAGTACTTC
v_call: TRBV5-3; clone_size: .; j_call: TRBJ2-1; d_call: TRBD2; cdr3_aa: CARLAGCGGSYNEQFF; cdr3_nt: TGTGCCAGACTTGCGGGTTGCGGGGGGTCCTACAATGAGCAGTTCTTC
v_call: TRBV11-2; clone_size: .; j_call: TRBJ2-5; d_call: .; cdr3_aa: CASSSSRGLETQYF; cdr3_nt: TGTGCCAGCAGCTCTAGCAGGGGCTTGGAGACCCAGTACTTC
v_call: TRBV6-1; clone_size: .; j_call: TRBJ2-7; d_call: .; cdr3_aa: CASSERRGDEQYF; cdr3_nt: TGTGCCAGCAGTGAACGAAGGGGGGACGAGCAGTACTTC
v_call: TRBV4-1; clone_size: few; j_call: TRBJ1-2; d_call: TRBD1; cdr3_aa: CASSQGQGVVGYTF; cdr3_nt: TGCGCCAGCAGCCAGGGACAGGGGGTAGTTGGCTACACCTTC
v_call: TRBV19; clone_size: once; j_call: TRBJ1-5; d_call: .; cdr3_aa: CASSTTNNQPQHF; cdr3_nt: TGTGCCAGTAGTACAACAAATAATCAGCCCCAGCATTTT
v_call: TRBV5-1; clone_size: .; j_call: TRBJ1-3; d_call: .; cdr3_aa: CASALSGSGNTIYF; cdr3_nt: TGCGCCAGCGCCTTGTCTGGGTCTGGAAACACCATATATTTT
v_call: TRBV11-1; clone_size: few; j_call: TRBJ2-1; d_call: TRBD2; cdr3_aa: CASSTPGLAGVVEQFF; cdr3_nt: TGTGCCAGCAGCACTCCCGGACTAGCGGGAGTCGTTGAGCAGTTCTTC
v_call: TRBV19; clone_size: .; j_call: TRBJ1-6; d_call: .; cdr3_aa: CASSPQGPRNSPLHF; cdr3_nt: TGTGCCAGTAGTCCTCAAGGACCGCGAAATTCACCCCTCCACTTT